The following is a TCR beta chain sequence with its context. From the 5' RACE reads, TCRdb called clonotypes with MiXCR, one entry per CDR3 protein. The table has about 360,000 distinct CDR3 sequences, roughly 20% seen once. The entry originates in a study of CD8 T cells in ankylosing spondylitis. V lost 4 bases to trimming and J lost 4 bases; unmatched junction nucleotides: 13. This CDR3 region has 17 residues. The chain has TRBV12-3 or TRBV12-4 and TRBJ1-2; TRBD1 matches 9 bases. This sequence originates from a male donor with ankylosing spondylitis or in good health (not recorded which). Sample: blood, either unsorted or a sorted T cell fraction (not recorded which). For the CDR3, the DNA is TGTGCCAGCAGTTCCGTAACAGGACAGGGGAGTGGCTATGGCTACACCTTC. Translated: CASSSVTGQGSGYGYTF.